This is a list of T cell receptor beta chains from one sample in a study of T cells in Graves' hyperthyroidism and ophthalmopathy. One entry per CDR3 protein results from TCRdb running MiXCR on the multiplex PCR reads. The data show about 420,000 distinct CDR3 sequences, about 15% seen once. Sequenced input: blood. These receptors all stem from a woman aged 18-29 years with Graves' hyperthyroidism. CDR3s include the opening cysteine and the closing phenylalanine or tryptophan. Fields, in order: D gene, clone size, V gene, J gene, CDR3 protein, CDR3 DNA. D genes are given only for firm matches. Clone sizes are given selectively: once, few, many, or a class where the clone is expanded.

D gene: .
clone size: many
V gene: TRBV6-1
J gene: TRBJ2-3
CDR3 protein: CASMWGPGDEDTQYF
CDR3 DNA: TGTGCCAGCATGTGGGGGCCCGGGGATGAAGATACGCAGTATTTT

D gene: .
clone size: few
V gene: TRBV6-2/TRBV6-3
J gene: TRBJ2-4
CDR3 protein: CASSYGGAGKNIQYF
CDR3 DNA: TGTGCCAGCAGTTACGGGGGGGCAGGCAAAAACATTCAGTACTTC

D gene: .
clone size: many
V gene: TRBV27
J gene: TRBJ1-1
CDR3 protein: CASSFSHYRVNTEAFF
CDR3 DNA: TGTGCCAGCAGTTTTTCCCACTACAGGGTTAACACTGAAGCTTTCTTT

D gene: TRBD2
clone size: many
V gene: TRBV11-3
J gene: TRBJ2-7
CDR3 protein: CASSYSTSGGSSYEQYF
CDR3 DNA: TGTGCCAGCAGCTACTCCACTAGCGGGGGGTCCTCCTACGAGCAGTACTTC

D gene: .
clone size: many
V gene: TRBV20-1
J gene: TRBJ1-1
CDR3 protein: CSARGQMNTEAFF
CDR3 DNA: TGCAGTGCTAGAGGGCAGATGAACACTGAAGCTTTCTTT

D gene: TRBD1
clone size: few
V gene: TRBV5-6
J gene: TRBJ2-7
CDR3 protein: CASSFQDRGHEQYF
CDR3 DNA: TGTGCCAGCAGCTTCCAGGACAGGGGACACGAGCAGTACTTC

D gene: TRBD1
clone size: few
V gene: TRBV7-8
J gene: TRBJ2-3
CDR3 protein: CASSQDRVNTQYF
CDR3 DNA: TGTGCCAGCAGCCAGGACAGGGTAAATACGCAGTATTTT

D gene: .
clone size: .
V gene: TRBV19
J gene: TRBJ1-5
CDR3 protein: CLREWGAGRQPQHF
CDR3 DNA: TGCTTACGCGAGTGGGGGGCAGGGCGGCAGCCCCAGCATTTT

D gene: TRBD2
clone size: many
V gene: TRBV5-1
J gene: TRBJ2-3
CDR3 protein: CASSASSGEPRTQYF
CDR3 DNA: TGCGCCAGCAGCGCGTCTAGCGGGGAACCCAGGACGCAGTATTTT

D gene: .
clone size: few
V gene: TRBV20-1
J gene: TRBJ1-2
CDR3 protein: CSAGGMVTRYGYTF
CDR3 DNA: TGCAGTGCTGGTGGGATGGTGACACGCTATGGCTACACCTTC

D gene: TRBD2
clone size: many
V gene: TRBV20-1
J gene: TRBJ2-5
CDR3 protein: CSARAGGWETQYF
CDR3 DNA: TGCAGTGCTAGAGCGGGGGGTTGGGAGACCCAGTACTTC

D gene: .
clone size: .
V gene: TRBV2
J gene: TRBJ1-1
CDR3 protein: CASRPTGKPAEAFF
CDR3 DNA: TGTGCCAGCAGGCCTACAGGAAAACCGGCTGAAGCTTTCTTT

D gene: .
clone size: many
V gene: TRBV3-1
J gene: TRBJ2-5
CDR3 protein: CASSQYTDQETQYF
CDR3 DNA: TGTGCCAGCAGCCAATACACGGACCAAGAGACCCAGTACTTC

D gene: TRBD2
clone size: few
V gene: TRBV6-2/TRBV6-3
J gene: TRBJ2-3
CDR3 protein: CASSYWTSGGRTDTQYF
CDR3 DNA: TGTGCCAGCAGTTACTGGACTAGCGGGGGTCGCACAGATACGCAGTATTTT

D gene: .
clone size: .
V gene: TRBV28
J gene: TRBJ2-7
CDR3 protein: CASKEGGREQYF
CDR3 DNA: TGTGCCAGCAAAGAGGGGGGTCGCGAGCAGTACTTC

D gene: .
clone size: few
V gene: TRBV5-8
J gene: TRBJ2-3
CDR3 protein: CASSRLLEPDTQYF
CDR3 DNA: TGTGCCAGCAGCCGCCTTCTTGAGCCAGATACGCAGTATTTT

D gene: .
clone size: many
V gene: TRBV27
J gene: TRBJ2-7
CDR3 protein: CASSPRGRASSYEQYF
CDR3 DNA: TGTGCCAGCAGTCCACGGGGGCGGGCTAGCTCCTACGAGCAGTACTTC

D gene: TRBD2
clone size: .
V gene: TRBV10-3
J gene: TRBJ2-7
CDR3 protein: CAIGLASPYEQYF
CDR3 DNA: TGTGCCATCGGACTAGCCTCGCCCTACGAGCAGTACTTC

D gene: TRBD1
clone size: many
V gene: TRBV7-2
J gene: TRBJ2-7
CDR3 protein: CASSSSGTVWQRANEQYF
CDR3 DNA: TGTGCCAGCAGCTCATCCGGGACAGTATGGCAAAGGGCAAACGAGCAGTACTTC

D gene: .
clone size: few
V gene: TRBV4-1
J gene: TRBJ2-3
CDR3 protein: CASSQEAATDTQYF
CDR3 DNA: TGCGCCAGCAGCCAAGAAGCGGCCACAGATACGCAGTATTTT

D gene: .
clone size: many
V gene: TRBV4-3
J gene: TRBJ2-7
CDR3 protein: CASSQEPGTYEQYF
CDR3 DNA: TGCGCCAGCAGCCAAGAGCCAGGAACCTACGAGCAGTACTTC

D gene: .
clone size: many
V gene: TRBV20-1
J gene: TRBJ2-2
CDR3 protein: CSAERRGTGELFF
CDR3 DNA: TGCAGTGCTGAGAGGAGGGGCACCGGGGAGCTGTTTTTT

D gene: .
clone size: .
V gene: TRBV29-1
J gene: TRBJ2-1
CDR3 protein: CSVEEEAFSYNEQFF
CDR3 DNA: TGCAGCGTTGAAGAGGAGGCGTTCTCCTACAATGAGCAGTTCTTC

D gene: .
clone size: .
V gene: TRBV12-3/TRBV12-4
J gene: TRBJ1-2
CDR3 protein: CASSLGGGTNYGYTF
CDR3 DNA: TGTGCCAGCAGTTTAGGAGGCGGAACCAACTATGGCTACACCTTC

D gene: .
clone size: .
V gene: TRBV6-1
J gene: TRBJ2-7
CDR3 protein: CASSPATALSYEQYF
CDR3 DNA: TGTGCCAGCAGCCCGGCGACAGCCCTCTCCTACGAGCAGTACTTC

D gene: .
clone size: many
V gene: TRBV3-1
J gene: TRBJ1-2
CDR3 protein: CASSHPRRGMDYGYTF
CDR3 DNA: TGTGCCAGCAGCCACCCTCGCCGGGGGATGGACTATGGCTACACCTTC

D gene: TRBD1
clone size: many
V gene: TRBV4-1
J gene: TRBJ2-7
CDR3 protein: CASSQGVDRASYEQYF
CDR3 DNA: TGCGCCAGCAGCCAAGGCGTGGACAGGGCGAGTTACGAGCAGTACTTC

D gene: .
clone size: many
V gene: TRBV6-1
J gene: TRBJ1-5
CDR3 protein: CASSPSDRGEDQPQHF
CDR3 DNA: TGTGCCAGCAGTCCTTCTGACAGAGGCGAAGATCAGCCCCAGCATTTT